The 15 T cell receptor beta chains below were found in one sample sequenced in a study of cytomegalovirus exposure and HLA in healthy donors (dated by TCRdb to about 2017). Libraries were constructed by the immunoSEQ multiplex PCR assay. The multiplex PCR relied on a mix of 60 forward primers for TCR Vbeta segments and 13 reverse primers for TCR Jbeta segments. TCRdb re-hosts the immuneACCESS table, in-frame sequences only. Its copies lack some clones; in the studies checked, an unresolved V gene accounts for under half of them, and the cause for the rest is not known. Present in this sample are about 190,000 clones, about 89% of which were seen just once. The leading ten clones occupy over 1% of the sample. The sequenced sample was PBMCs. The receptors originated from a man aged 30-40 years in good health and CMV-seronegative.

This chain joins TRBV6-5 and TRBJ1-3; a possible D gene is TRBD1 (6 bases). Germline loops: CDR1 MNHEY, CDR2 SVGAGI. Trimming took 7 bases from V and 0 from J, leaving 13 bases between them. The CDR3 runs 15 residues. Here the CDR3 reads CASTLDRFSGNTIYF. CDR3 coding DNA: TGTGCCAGCACCCTAGACAGGTTCTCTGGAAACACCATATATTTT.

This clone turned up a few times. This chain connects TRBV7-9 to TRBJ1-3; the match to TRBD1 covers 7 bases. With 5 bases clipped from V and 1 base from J, the junction kept 5 bases outside the gene matches. Germline CDR1 SEHNR, CDR2 FQNEAQ (reference sequence). This CDR3 spans 15 amino acids. The CDR3, as DNA: TGTGCCAGCAGCCTGGGACAGTATTCTGGAAACACCATATATTTT. Translating it yields CASSLGQYSGNTIYF.

J is TRBJ2-4 and V is TRBV28, with D perhaps matching TRBD1 (7 bases). The ends were cut back, 7 bases at V and 0 bases at J, with 16 bases in the middle. The length of the CDR3 is 16 residues. The germline V gene has CDR1 MDHEN and CDR2 SYDVKM. This chain's CDR3 is CASTLTGDLAKNIQYF. CDR3 DNA: TGTGCCAGCACCCTTACAGGGGACTTAGCCAAAAACATTCAGTACTTC. The full variable domain, its missing parts supplied by reference TRBV28 and TRBJ2-4, is DVKVTQSSRYLVKRTGEKVFLECVQDMDHENMFWYRQDPGLGLRLIYFSYDVKMKEKGDIPEGYSVSREKKERFSLILESASTNQTSMYLCASTLTGDLAKNIQYFGAGTRLSVL.

On this clone: A junction end diverges from the germline sequence, so it may reflect a read error. The rearrangement joins TRBV18 to TRBJ1-2, with unresolved D. Per the germline V gene, CDR1 is KGHSH and CDR2 is LQKENI. The CDR3 extends over 14 amino acids. CDR3 DNA: TGTGCCAGCTCACCAGGGCAGGATGACTATGTCTACACCTTC. It encodes CASSPGQDDYVYTF.

The chain employs TRBV19 and TRBJ2-2; TRBD1 might be the D (6 bases). This CDR3 spans 16 amino acids. Trimming left V 1 base short and J 0 bases short, with 9 bases between. Germline V gives CDR1 LNHDA, CDR2 SQIVND (reference sequence). For the CDR3, the DNA is TGTGCCAGTAGTATAGTTGGGGGCGCGAACACCGGGGAGCTGTTTTTT. It specifies CASSIVGGANTGELFF.

The genes are TRBV2 and TRBJ1-3; 7 bases are shared with TRBD1. The length of the CDR3 is 16 residues. J gave up 0 bases and V 7 bases, and 9 bases lay outside the gene matches. Per germline, CDR1 SNHLY and CDR2 FYNNEI. CDR3 DNA sequence: TGTGCCAGCACCCGACTACAGGGGATCTCTGGAAACACCATATATTTT. Residues: CASTRLQGISGNTIYF.

The chain employs TRBV10-3 and TRBJ2-1, with 7 positions matching TRBD2. After removal of 0 bases from V and 9 bases from J, the junction contained 5 bases not matched to a gene. This CDR3 has 14 residues. Germline V gene lookup returns CDR1 ENHRY and CDR2 SYGVKD. Here the CDR3 DNA reads TGTGCCATCAGTGAGTCAGGGGCGGGAGCTGAGCAGTTCTTC. Residues: CAISESGAGAEQFF.

The rearrangement links TRBV19 to TRBJ2-1; the match to TRBD1 covers 11 bases. Per the germline V gene, CDR1 is LNHDA and CDR2 is SQIVND (reference sequence). The CDR3 covers 15 residues. Trimming at V came to 3 bases and at J to 8 bases, leaving 6 bases not matched to a gene. The CDR3 protein is CASSIWTGGEYEQFF. For the CDR3, the DNA is TGTGCCAGTAGTATTTGGACAGGGGGCGAGTATGAGCAGTTCTTC.

The rearrangement uses TRBV5-6 and TRBJ1-1; D unresolved. CDR1 and CDR2 from the germline V gene are SGHDT and YYEEEE. Trimming pared 2 bases from V and 6 bases from J, leaving 8 bases between. This CDR3 has 12 amino acids. The CDR3 spells CASSFSRSEAFF. The CDR3 DNA reads TGTGCCAGCAGCTTCTCCAGGTCTGAAGCTTTCTTT.

The chain recombines TRBV9 with TRBJ2-3; 8 bases map to TRBD2. J gave up 5 bases and V 7 bases, and 9 bases lay outside the gene matches. This CDR3 has 14 residues. The germline CDR1 and CDR2 sequences are SGDLS and YYNGEE. The CDR3 loop is CASFPAGVKDTQYF. DNA of the CDR3: TGTGCCAGCTTCCCAGCGGGAGTAAAAGATACGCAGTATTTT.

The CDR3 is CASTPTGDNEKLFF. In nucleotides, the CDR3 is TGTGCCAGTACCCCGACAGGAGATAATGAAAAACTGTTTTTT. The chain carries TRBV19 and TRBJ1-4; D possibly corresponds to TRBD1 (6 bases). This CDR3 has 14 residues. Germline lookup yields CDR1 LNHDA and CDR2 SQIVND (reference sequence). V shed 7 bases and J shed 4 bases, with 13 bases lying between them.

V is TRBV19 and J is TRBJ1-5; D gene unclear. The ends were cut back, 7 bases at V and 6 bases at J, with 13 bases in the middle. The germline V gene encodes CDR1 LNHDA and CDR2 SQIVND (reference sequence). The CDR3 is made up of 13 amino acids. The CDR3 coding sequence is TGTGCCAGTACCGGAGGAGGGCTTCAGCCCCAGCATTTT. Its translation: CASTGGGLQPQHF.

This clone was found once. This rearrangement joins TRBV5-6 to TRBJ1-1; D remains ambiguous. Trimming removed 6 bases from V and 3 bases from J, with 15 bases in between. The CDR3 is 14 amino acids. Germline V gene sequence: CDR1 SGHDT, CDR2 YYEEEE. CDR3 amino acids: CASTEVLRHTEAFF. As DNA, the CDR3 is TGTGCCAGCACGGAGGTTTTAAGGCACACTGAAGCTTTCTTT.

The CDR3 nucleotides read TGTGCCTGGAGTGGCAGGGGGCCGGGGGATACGCAGTATTTT. Amino acids: CAWSGRGPGDTQYF. J is TRBJ2-3 and V is TRBV30, with 8 nucleotides matching TRBD1. CDR1 is GTSNPN and CDR2 is SVGIG in the germline V gene (reference sequence). The J segment lost 6 bases and the V segment lost 1 base, leaving 6 bases of the junction unmatched. This CDR3 contains 14 residues.

The genes are TRBV7-9 and TRBJ2-2; 8 nucleotides match TRBD2. CDR3 size: 13 residues. After removal of 3 bases from V and 7 bases from J, the junction contained 1 base not matched to a gene. Germline values: CDR1 SEHNR, CDR2 FQNEAQ (reference sequence). CDR3: CASSFGGDGELFF. CDR3 coding DNA: TGTGCCAGCAGCTTCGGGGGGGACGGGGAGCTGTTTTTT.